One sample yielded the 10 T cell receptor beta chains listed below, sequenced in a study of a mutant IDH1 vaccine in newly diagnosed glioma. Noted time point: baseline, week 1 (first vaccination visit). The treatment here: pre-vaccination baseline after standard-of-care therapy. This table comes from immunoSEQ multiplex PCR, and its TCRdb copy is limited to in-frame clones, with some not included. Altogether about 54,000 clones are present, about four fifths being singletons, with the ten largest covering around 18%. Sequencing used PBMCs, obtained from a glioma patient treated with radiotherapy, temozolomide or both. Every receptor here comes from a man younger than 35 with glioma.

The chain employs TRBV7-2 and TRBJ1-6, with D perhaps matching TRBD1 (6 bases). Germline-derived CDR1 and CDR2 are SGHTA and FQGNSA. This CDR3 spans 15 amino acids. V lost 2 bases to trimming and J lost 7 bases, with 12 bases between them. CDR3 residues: CASSLRQGSNSPLHF. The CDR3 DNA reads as TGTGCCAGCAGCTTAAGGCAGGGGTCAAATTCACCCCTCCACTTT. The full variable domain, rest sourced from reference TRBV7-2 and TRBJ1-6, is GAGVSQSPSNKVTEKGKDVELRCDPISGHTALYWYRQSLGQGLEFLIYFQGNSAPDKSGLPSDRFSAERTGGSVSTLTIQRTQQEDSAVYLCASSLRQGSNSPLHFGNGTRLTVT.

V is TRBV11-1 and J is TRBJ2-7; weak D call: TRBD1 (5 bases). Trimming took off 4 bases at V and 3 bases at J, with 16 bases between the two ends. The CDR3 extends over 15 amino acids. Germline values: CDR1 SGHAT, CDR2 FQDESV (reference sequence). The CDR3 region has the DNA TGTGCCAGCAGCTCCCGACAGACGTCTTTCTACGAGCAGTACTTC. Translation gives CASSSRQTSFYEQYF.

CDR3 sequence: CASSLIGTLAGFGEQYF. The CDR3, as DNA: TGTGCCAGCAGCTTGATTGGGACCCTAGCGGGGTTTGGCGAGCAGTACTTC. This rearrangement joins TRBV5-4 to TRBJ2-5; 9 bases fit TRBD2. The end of the DNA is better explained by TRBJ2-7, so the J call may be wrong. Germline CDR1 and CDR2: SGHNT and YYREEE (reference sequence). CDR3 length equals 17 residues.

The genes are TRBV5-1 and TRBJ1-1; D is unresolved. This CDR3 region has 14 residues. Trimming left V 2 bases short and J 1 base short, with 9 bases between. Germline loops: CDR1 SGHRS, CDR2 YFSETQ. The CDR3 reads CASSFTVGNTEAFF. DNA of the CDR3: TGCGCCAGCAGCTTCACAGTGGGGAACACTGAAGCTTTCTTT.

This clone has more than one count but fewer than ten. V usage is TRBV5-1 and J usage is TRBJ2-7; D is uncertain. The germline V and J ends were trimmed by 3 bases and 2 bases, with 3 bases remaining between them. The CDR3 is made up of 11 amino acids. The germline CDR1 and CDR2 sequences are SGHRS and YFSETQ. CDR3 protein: CASSSAYEQYF. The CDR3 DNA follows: TGCGCCAGCAGCTCCGCCTACGAGCAGTACTTC. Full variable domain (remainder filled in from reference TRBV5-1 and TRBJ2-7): KAGVTQTPRYLIKTRGQQVTLSCSPISGHRSVSWYQQTPGQGLQFLFEYFSETQRNKGNFPGRFSGRQFSNSRSEMNVSTLELGDSALYLCASSSAYEQYFGPGTRLTVT.

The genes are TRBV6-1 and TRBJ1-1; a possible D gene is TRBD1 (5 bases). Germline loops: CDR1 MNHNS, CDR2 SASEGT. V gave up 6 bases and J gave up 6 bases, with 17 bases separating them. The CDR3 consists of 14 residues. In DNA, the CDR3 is TGTGCCAGCAGGATACCCAGGGTTCATCCTGAAGCTTTCTTT. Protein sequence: CASRIPRVHPEAFF.

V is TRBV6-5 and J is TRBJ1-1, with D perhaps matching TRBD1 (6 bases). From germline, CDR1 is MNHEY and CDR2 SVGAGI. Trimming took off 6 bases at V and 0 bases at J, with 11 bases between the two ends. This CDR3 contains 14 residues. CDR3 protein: CASSYGQMNTEAFF. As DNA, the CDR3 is TGTGCCAGCAGCTATGGACAGATGAACACTGAAGCTTTCTTT.

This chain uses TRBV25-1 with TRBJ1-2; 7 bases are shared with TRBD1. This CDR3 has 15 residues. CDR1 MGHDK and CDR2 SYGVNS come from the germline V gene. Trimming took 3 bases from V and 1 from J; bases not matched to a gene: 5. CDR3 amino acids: CASSDYRGLNYGYTF. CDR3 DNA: TGTGCCAGCAGTGACTACAGGGGCCTTAACTATGGCTACACCTTC.

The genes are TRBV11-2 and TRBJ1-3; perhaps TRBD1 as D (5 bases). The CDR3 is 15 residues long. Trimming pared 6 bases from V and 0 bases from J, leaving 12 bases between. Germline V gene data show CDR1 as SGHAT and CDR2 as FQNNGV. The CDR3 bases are TGTGCCAGCAGTAAACCAGGGTACTCTGGAAACACCATATATTTT. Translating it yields CASSKPGYSGNTIYF.

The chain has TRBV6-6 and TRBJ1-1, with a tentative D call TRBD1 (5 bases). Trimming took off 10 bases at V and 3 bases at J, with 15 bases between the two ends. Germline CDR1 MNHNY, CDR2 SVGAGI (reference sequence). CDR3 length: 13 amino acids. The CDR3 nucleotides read TGTGCCATCTCAAGAGGGGCCTACACTGAAGCTTTCTTT. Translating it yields CAISRGAYTEAFF.